Detailed here is one T cell receptor (beta chain). This clonotype showed up just once. No antigen is known for it. With a much larger clone just one base away, this may be a read error. The data derive from a study of neurological immune-mediated disorders (dated by TCRdb to between 2018 and 2020). Describing the broader study: The study compared peripheral blood TCR-beta repertoires of HTLV-I-associated myelopathy (HAM/TSP) patients, multiple sclerosis patients and healthy controls using UMI-based sequencing. The approximately 100 TCR-beta libraries included longitudinal samples, technical triplicates and paired sorted CD4+ and CD8+ T-cell subsets alongside PBMC samples. The cohort was made up of 68 subjects, consisting of roughly 15 HAM/TSP patients, 34 multiple sclerosis patients and about 20 healthy controls. Beyond this particular receptor, the publication reports: No identical CDR3 amino acid sequences were found to be shared among expanded clones across subjects, suggesting that TCR-beta repertoires were private in all groups. TCR clonal expansion was highest in HAM/TSP patients and lowest in MS patients, with MS patients falling below even healthy controls.

cDNA synthesis used template-switch 5'RACE with a primer carrying a 10-nucleotide random unique molecular identifier tagging each TCR transcript. Each sequencing run produced over 160 million TCR-beta sequences covering 15-18 subjects. The RNeasy kit was used to extract total RNA. The KAPA Real-time Library Amplification kit was used to amplify TCR-beta VDJ regions with primers for the TCR constant region and the 5'RACE anchor. A first PCR added sample indexes and Illumina adaptors, after which a second PCR increased the library yield. The roughly 650 bp TCR product was size-selected on a 2% E-gel SizeSelection system after Ampure bead purification. Before pooling, library quality was checked on a Bioanalyzer, concentration was measured with Qubit, and libraries were quantified with the Kapa Library Quantification kit. Paired-end 2 x 150 bp sequencing of the libraries was performed on an Illumina HiSeq 2500. To increase sequence diversity, about 23-30% phiX was spiked into each library pool. As for the authors' bioinformatics: Quality-filtered reads were processed with the UMI-based MiGEC pipeline, and over 80% of raw TCR sequences were removed by the MiGEC pipeline during error correction. VDJ genes were aligned to IMGT germline references, and clonotypes were defined by unique CDR3 amino acid sequence plus V-J genes. VDJtools evaluated clonal expansion, Shannon diversity and CDR3 relatedness (CalcPairwiseDistances, ClusterSamples); CLCbio workbench built phylogenetic trees. Clones with at least 8 unique UMIs were defined as expanded, with this threshold being based on coefficient-of-variation modelling across technical triplicates. In TCRdb, the public reads were trimmed at Q25 with fastp and aligned with MiXCR, with productive beta chains retained. CDR3 protein sequences are deduplicated, and each keeps its most common genes and DNA. The V and J calls were not made by the authors but by TCRdb's processing. This sample has 55,000 to 70,000 distinct CDR3 sequences in its table, and approximately 10% of those were observed once. The ten biggest clones cover 1.8% of the sample.

The healthy controls were volunteers from blood banks in Maryland, USA. Libraries from unsorted PBMCs were made from 2 million PBMCs kept in RNAlater at -80 degrees C until RNA extraction. Peripheral blood was subjected to Ficoll-Hypaque density gradient centrifugation to isolate PBMCs, which were then cryopreserved in liquid nitrogen. What was sequenced was PBMCs. This clonotype was obtained from a man in his 60s in good health.

The DNA sequence follows: TGCAGTGCCCTCCAAGGGATCTATGGAAACACCATATATTTT. This yields the protein CSALQGIYGNTIYF. The chain is made from TRBV20-1 and TRBJ1-3, with the D gene not clear enough to name. The germline V gene (reference sequence) provides CDR1 DFQATT and CDR2 SNEGSKA. The CDR3 runs 14 amino acids, cysteine and phenylalanine included. Only the CDR3 portion is preserved as DNA: 42 bases, with reading frame beginning at the first base. Trimming takes 6 bases from V and 3 bases from J, and the germline ends sit 15 bases apart.